This T cell receptor (beta chain) is from a study of T cells in Graves' hyperthyroidism and ophthalmopathy. This clonotype was seen more than once but under ten times. TCR beta CDR3 region amplification was performed from RNA transcripts. The HTBI set primed first-round TCR CDR3 RT-PCR. Each CDR3 protein gets one entry after TCRdb re-called the multiplex PCR reads with MiXCR. The sample has more than 350,000 distinct CDR3 sequences, around 15% seen once; the top ten hold about 20%. The sequence came from a woman aged 55-70 years with Graves' ophthalmopathy. The sample comprised blood.

CDR3 residues: CASSYGAGDYNEQFF. In DNA form, the CDR3 reads TGTGCCAGCAGTTACGGAGCGGGGGACTACAATGAGCAGTTCTTC. The J gene is TRBJ2-1, the V gene TRBV11-2, with 8 bases identical to TRBD2. Germline V gene data show CDR1 as SGHAT and CDR2 as FQNNGV. The CDR3 is 15 residues long. The V and J ends lost 6 bases and 3 bases, in that order; junction bases with no gene match: 7.